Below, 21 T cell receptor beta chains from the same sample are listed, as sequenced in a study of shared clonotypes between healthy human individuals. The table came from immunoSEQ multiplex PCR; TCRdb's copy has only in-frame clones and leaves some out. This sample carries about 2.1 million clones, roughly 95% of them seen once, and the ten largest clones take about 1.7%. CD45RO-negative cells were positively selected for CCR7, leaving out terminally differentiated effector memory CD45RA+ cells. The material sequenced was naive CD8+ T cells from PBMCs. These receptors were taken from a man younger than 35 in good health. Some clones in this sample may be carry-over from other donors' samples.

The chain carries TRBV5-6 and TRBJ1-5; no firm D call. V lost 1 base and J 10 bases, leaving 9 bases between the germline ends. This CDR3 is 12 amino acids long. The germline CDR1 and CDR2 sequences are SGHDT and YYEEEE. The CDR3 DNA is TGTGCCAGCAGCTTGTCGGGCGGCCCCCAGCATTTT. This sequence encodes CASSLSGGPQHF.

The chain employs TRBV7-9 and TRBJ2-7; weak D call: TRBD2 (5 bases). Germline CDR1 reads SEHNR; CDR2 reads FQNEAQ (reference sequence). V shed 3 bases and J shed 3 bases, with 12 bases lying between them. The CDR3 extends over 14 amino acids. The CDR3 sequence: CASSFGEMSYEQYF. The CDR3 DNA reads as TGTGCCAGCAGCTTTGGGGAGATGAGCTACGAGCAGTACTTC.

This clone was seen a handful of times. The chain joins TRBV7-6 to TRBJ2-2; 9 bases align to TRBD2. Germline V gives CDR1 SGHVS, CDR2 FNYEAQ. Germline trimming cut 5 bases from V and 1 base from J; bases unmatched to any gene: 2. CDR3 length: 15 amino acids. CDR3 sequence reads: CASSRLAENTGELFF. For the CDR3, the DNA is TGTGCCAGCAGCCGACTAGCGGAGAACACCGGGGAGCTGTTTTTT.

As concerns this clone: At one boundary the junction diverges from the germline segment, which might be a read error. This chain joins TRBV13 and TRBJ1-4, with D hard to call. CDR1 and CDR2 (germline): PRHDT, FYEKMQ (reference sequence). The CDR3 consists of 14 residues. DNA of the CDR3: TGTGCCACCAGCCCTGAAAGGCAATACGGAAAACTGTTTTTT. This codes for CATSPERQYGKLFF.

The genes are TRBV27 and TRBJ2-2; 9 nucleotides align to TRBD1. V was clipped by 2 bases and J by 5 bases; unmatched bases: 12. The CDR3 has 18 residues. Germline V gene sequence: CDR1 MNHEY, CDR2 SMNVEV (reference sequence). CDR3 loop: CASSLQKQGADATGELFF. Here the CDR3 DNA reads TGTGCCAGCAGTTTACAAAAACAGGGGGCGGACGCAACCGGGGAGCTGTTTTTT.

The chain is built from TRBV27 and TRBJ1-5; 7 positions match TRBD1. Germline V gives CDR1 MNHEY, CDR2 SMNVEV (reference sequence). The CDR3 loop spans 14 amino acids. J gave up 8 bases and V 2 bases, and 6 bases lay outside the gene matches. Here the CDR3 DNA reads TGTGCCAGCAGTTTACTTACAGGGGCGAAGCCCCAGCATTTT. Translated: CASSLLTGAKPQHF.

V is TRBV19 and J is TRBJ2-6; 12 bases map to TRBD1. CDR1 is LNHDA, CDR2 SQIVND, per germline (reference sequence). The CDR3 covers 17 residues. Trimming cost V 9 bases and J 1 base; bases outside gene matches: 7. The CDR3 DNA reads TGTGCCAGCGTTGGGGACAGGGGGCTATCTGGGGCCAACGTCCTGACTTTC. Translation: CASVGDRGLSGANVLTF.

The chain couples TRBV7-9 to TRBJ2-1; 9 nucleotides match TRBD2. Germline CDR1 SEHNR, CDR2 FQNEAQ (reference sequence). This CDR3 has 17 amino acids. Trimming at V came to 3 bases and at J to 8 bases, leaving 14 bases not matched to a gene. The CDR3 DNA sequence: TGTGCCAGCAGCTTCGGGACTAGCCAAAAACAGGTCGATGAGCAGTTCTTC. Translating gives CASSFGTSQKQVDEQFF.

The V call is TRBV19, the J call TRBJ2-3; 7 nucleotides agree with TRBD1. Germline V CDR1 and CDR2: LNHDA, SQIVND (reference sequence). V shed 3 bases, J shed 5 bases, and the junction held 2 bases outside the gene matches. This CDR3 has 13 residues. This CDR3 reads CASSMQGEDTQYF. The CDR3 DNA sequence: TGTGCCAGTAGTATGCAGGGGGAAGATACGCAGTATTTT.

Here the CDR3 reads CSAAGQGSRKEKLFF. CDR3 coding DNA: TGCAGCGCCGCTGGACAGGGCTCACGGAAAGAAAAACTGTTTTTT. This chain links TRBV29-1 with TRBJ1-4, with 8 bases that match TRBD1. The CDR3 covers 15 residues. V lost 7 bases and J lost 8; bases outside the gene matches: 15. From germline, CDR1 is SQVTM and CDR2 ANQGSEA.

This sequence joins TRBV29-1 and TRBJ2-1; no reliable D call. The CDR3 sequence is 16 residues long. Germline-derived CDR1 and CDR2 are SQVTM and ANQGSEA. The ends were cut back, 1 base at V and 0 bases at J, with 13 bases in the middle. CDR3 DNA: TGCAGCGTTGAAGTTTTGGAGACGCTCTCCTACAATGAGCAGTTCTTC. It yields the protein CSVEVLETLSYNEQFF.

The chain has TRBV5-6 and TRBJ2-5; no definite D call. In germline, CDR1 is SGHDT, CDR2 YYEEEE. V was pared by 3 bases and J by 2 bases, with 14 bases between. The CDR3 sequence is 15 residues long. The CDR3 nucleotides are TGTGCCAGCAGCTGGGCCGTTGGTCAGCAAGAGACCCAGTACTTC. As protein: CASSWAVGQQETQYF.

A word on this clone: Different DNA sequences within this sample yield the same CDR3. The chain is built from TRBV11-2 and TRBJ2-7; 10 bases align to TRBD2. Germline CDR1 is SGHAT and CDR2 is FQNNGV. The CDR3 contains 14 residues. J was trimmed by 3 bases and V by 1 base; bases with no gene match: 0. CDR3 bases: TGTGCCAGCAGCTTAGGACTAGCGGGCTACGAGCAGTACTTC. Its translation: CASSLGLAGYEQYF.

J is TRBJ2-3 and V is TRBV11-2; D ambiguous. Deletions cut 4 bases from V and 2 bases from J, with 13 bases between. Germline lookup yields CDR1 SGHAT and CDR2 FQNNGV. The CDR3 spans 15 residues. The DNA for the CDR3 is TGTGCCAGCAGCTCCGACTGGTCTTTCACAGATACGCAGTATTTT. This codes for CASSSDWSFTDTQYF.

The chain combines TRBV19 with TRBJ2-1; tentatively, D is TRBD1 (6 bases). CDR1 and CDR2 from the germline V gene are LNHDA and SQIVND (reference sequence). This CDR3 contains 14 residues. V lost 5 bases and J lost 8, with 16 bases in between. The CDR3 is CASSPTGQRDEQFF. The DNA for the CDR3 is TGTGCCAGTAGTCCTACGGGACAAAGGGATGAGCAGTTCTTC. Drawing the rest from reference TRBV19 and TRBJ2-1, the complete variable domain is DGGITQSPKYLFRKEGQNVTLSCEQNLNHDAMYWYRQDPGQGLRLIYYSQIVNDFQKGDIAEGYSVSREKKESFPLTVTSAQKNPTAFYLCASSPTGQRDEQFFGPGTRLTVL.

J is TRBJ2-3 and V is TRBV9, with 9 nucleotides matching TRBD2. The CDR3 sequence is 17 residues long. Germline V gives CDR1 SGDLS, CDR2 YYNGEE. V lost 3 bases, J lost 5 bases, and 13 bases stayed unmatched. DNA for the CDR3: TGTGCCAGCAGCGATACGGGACTAGCCGTCAACAGAGATACGCAGTATTTT. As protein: CASSDTGLAVNRDTQYF.

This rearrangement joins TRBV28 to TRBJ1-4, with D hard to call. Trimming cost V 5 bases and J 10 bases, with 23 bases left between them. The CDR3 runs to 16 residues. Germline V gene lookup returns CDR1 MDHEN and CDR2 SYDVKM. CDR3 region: CASSTPREASGRKLFF. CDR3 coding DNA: TGTGCCAGCAGTACACCCCGGGAAGCCTCGGGTAGAAAACTGTTTTTT.

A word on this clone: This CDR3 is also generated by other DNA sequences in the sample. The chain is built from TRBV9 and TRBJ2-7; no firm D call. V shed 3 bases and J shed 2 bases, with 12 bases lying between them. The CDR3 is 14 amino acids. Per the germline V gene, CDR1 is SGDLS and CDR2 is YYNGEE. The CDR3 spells CASSAGGRTYEQYF. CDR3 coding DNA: TGTGCCAGCAGCGCTGGTGGGCGGACCTACGAGCAGTACTTC.

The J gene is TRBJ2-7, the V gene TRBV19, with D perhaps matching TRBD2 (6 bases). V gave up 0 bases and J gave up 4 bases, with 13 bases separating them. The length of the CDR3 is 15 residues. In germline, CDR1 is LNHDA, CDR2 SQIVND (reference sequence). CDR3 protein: CASSIDRDFPYEQYF. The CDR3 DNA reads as TGTGCCAGTAGTATAGATAGGGACTTCCCGTACGAGCAGTACTTC. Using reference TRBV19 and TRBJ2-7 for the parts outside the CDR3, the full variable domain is DGGITQSPKYLFRKEGQNVTLSCEQNLNHDAMYWYRQDPGQGLRLIYYSQIVNDFQKGDIAEGYSVSREKKESFPLTVTSAQKNPTAFYLCASSIDRDFPYEQYFGPGTRLTVT.

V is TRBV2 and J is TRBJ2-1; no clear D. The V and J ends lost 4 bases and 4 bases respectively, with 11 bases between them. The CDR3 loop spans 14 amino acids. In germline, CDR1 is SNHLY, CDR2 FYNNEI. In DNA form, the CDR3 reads TGTGCCAGCAGTGTTCCCCAGATTTACAATGAGCAGTTCTTC. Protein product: CASSVPQIYNEQFF.

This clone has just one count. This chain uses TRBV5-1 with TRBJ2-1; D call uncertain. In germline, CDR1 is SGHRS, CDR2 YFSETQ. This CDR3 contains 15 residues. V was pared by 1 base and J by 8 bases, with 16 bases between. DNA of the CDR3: TGCGCCAGCAGCTTGACTACTTGGCAGACCGATGAGCAGTTCTTC. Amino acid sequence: CASSLTTWQTDEQFF.